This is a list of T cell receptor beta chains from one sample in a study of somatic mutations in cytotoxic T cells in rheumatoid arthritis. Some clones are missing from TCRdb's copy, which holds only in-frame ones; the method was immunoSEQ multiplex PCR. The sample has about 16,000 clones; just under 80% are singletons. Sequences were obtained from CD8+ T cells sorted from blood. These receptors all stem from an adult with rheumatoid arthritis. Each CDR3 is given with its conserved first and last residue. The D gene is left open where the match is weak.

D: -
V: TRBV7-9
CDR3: CASSSAGPLNTEAFF

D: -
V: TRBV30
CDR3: CAWSTGALNEQYF

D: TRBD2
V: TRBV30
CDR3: CAWSPHSGGGYEQYF

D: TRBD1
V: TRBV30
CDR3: CALGQGFGGTGELFF

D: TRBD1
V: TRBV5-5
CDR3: CASSRTGVSTDTQYF

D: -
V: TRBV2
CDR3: CASSDTGEDYEQYF

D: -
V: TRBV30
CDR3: CAWSLPGVYNEQFF

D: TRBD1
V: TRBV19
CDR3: CASRTVDRVGPEAFF

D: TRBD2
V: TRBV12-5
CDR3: CASGLAGYTDTQYF

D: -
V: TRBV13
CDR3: CASSLQRDTSSYEQYF

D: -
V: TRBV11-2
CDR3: CASSLGGSGNQPQHF

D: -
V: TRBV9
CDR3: CASSVDPGVFSGNTIYF

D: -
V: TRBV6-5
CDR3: CASSYGRGTDTQYF

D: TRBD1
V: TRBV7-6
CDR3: CATRPGQGSEKLFF

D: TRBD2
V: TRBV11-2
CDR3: CASSSWTSGSLMGADTQYF